This T cell receptor beta chain was profiled in a study of technical replicates of blood from a few donors. Using immunoSEQ multiplex PCR, the repertoire was profiled, and TCRdb retains in-frame clones only, with some absent. The sample holds about 73,000 clones, 90% to 95% seen once. CDR1 and CDR2 (germline): SGHTA, FQGNSA. The CDR3 is 15 residues long. Deletions cut 2 bases from V and 2 bases from J, with 11 bases between. Sequenced input: PBMCs. The J gene is TRBJ2-3, the V gene TRBV7-2; D is unresolved. The origin of this receptor is a human donor in good health. Some clones in this sample may be carry-over from other donors' samples. The CDR3 is CASSLRWATTDTQYF. CDR3 bases: TGTGCCAGCAGCTTACGATGGGCAACCACAGATACGCAGTATTTT.